This entry lists 4 T cell receptor beta chains sequenced from one sample in a study of CD8 T cells in ankylosing spondylitis (dated by TCRdb to 2017 to 2019). Libraries came from 5' RACE. The listed sequencing device is Illumina HiSeq 2500. TCRdb passed the public sequencing reads through fastp at Q25 and MiXCR, retaining productive beta sequences. When rows share a CDR3 protein, they turn into one entry using the most common DNA and genes. For this sample the table gives around 230,000 distinct CDR3 sequences, of which around 9.1% were detected only once. The top ten clones comprise under 7.5% of the sample. Sequencing was performed on blood, either unsorted or a sorted T cell fraction (not recorded which). These receptors came from a male donor with ankylosing spondylitis or in good health (not recorded which).

This clonotype showed up many times. The rearrangement links TRBV5-1 to TRBJ2-7; D uncertain. V was cut by 4 bases and J by 4 bases, with 15 bases left in between. There are 14 residues in the CDR3. Germline V CDR1 and CDR2: SGHRS, YFSETQ. CDR3 region: CASSSSLEPYEQYF. The CDR3 DNA reads TGCGCCAGCAGCAGTTCCTTGGAACCTTACGAGCAGTACTTC.

This clonotype was recorded a few times. The chain links TRBV2 to TRBJ2-7; maybe TRBD2 (6 bases). Germline V gene data show CDR1 as SNHLY and CDR2 as FYNNEI. V was shortened by 10 bases and J by 2 bases, with 15 bases between the two germline ends. There are 13 residues in the CDR3. CDR3 loop: CATGRDGTYEQYF. Here the CDR3 DNA reads TGTGCCACGGGGCGGGACGGGACCTACGAGCAGTACTTC.

This clonotype occurred many times. V is TRBV3-1 and J is TRBJ1-6; D uncertain. This CDR3 region has 13 residues. V was trimmed by 0 bases and J by 14 bases, leaving 11 bases between them. Looked up from germline, CDR1 is LGHDT and CDR2 is YNNKEL (reference sequence). CDR3 amino acids: CASSQEEGKTLHF. CDR3 coding DNA: TGTGCCAGCAGCCAAGAAGAGGGCAAAACCCTCCACTTT.

This clonotype was picked up a small number of times. The J gene is TRBJ2-7, the V gene TRBV30; the D call may be TRBD1 or TRBD2 (5 bases each). The CDR3 loop spans 13 amino acids. Germline V gives CDR1 GTSNPN, CDR2 SVGIG (reference sequence). The ends were cut back, 8 bases at V and 6 bases at J, with 20 bases in the middle. The CDR3 spells CASPGPKAGEQYF. As DNA, the CDR3 is TGTGCCAGTCCGGGACCCAAGGCAGGCGAGCAGTACTTC. Full variable domain (remainder filled in from reference TRBV30 and TRBJ2-7): SQTIHQWPATLVQPVGSPLSLECTVEGTSNPNLYWYRQAAGRGLQLLFYSVGIGQISSEVPQNLSASRPQDRQFILSSKKLLLSDSGFYLCASPGPKAGEQYFGPGTRLTVT.